These 5 T cell receptor beta chains were all obtained from the same sample, sequenced in a study of naive and memory T cell subsets. Two oligonucleotides, mixed equimolar, formed the beta constant-region primer covering TRBC1 and TRBC2. A single record per CDR3 protein comes from TCRdb applying MiXCR to the UMI-ligation and nested PCR reads. The sample yields about 85,000 distinct CDR3 sequences, about an eighth seen once. Specimen: central memory CD4+ T cells from blood. The receptors here all came from a human donor in good health.

In this sample, this clonotype turned up many times. The V gene is TRBV4-1, the J gene TRBJ1-1; TRBD1 matches at 9 bases. CDR1 and CDR2 (germline): MGHRA, YSYEKL. V dropped 1 base and J dropped 1; count of bases not matched to a gene: 10. The CDR3 loop spans 18 amino acids. For the CDR3, the DNA is TGCGCCAGCAGCCAAGGACGACGAGGACAGGGGCCGAACACTGAAGCTTTCTTT. Protein product: CASSQGRRGQGPNTEAFF.

The V gene is TRBV7-3, the J gene TRBJ2-1; D possibly corresponds to TRBD2 (6 bases). V lost 5 bases and J 0 bases, leaving 11 bases between the germline ends. Germline V gene data show CDR1 as SGHTA and CDR2 as FQGTGA. The CDR3 consists of 15 residues. The CDR3, as DNA: TGTGCCAGCAGCATACTAGCTCACTCCTACAATGAGCAGTTCTTC. This translates into CASSILAHSYNEQFF. Using reference TRBV7-3 and TRBJ2-1 for the parts outside the CDR3, the full variable domain is GAGVSQTPSNKVTEKGKYVELRCDPISGHTALYWYRQSLGQGPEFLIYFQGTGAADDSGLPNDRFFAVRPEGSVSTLKIQRTERGDSAVYLCASSILAHSYNEQFFGPGTRLTVL.

By frequency in the sample, this clonotype is medium-sized. The V gene is TRBV7-9, the J gene TRBJ2-5; TRBD1 matches 9 bases. J lost 5 bases, V lost 5 bases, and 6 bases had no gene match. The CDR3 length is 14 residues. Germline loops: CDR1 SEHNR, CDR2 FQNEAQ (reference sequence). The CDR3 DNA reads as TGTGCCAGCAGCCGGGACAGGGCAGGGGAGACCCAGTACTTC. This codes for CASSRDRAGETQYF.

A few counts support this clonotype. The chain recombines TRBV4-1 with TRBJ2-1; D is possibly TRBD1 or TRBD2 (6 bases each). The CDR3 runs 17 residues. Germline lookup yields CDR1 MGHRA and CDR2 YSYEKL. V lost 4 bases to trimming and J lost 7 bases, with 23 bases between them. The CDR3 region is CASSPAGRRDRGNEQFF. DNA of the CDR3: TGCGCCAGCAGCCCAGCCGGACGGCGGGATAGGGGGAATGAGCAGTTCTTC.

Only a few counts were recorded for this clonotype. The chain recombines TRBV12-5 with TRBJ2-2; a possible D gene is TRBD2 (5 bases). CDR1 and CDR2 (germline): LGHNT, FRNRAP. This CDR3 has 19 amino acids. The V and J ends lost 3 bases and 1 base respectively, with 21 bases between them. DNA for the CDR3: TGTGCTAGTGGTTTCAGGACGCGCCCCGGGATCATGAACACCGGGGAGCTGTTTTTT. This gives the protein CASGFRTRPGIMNTGELFF.